The 23 T cell receptor beta chains below were found in one sample sequenced in a study of shared clonotypes between healthy human individuals. Naive CD8 populations comprised CD45RO-negative cells positively selected for CCR7, excluding terminally differentiated effector memory CD45RA+ cells. TCRdb's table, derived via immunoSEQ multiplex PCR, lists solely in-frame clones and lacks some. The data hold about 580,000 clones, with 98% observed a single time. The sequencing input was naive CD8+ T cells sorted from blood. The receptors were sampled from a man aged 25-45 years in good health.

The rearrangement uses TRBV7-9 and TRBJ2-1; D is tentatively TRBD1 or TRBD2 (5 bases each). CDR3 length: 17 amino acids. Germline CDR1 reads SEHNR; CDR2 reads FQNEAQ (reference sequence). V was shortened by 7 bases and J by 0 bases, with 19 bases between the two germline ends. CDR3 sequence reads: CASTPVGRANSYNEQFF. Here the CDR3 DNA reads TGTGCCAGCACTCCCGTGGGACGGGCCAACTCCTACAATGAGCAGTTCTTC.

The chain combines TRBV7-9 with TRBJ2-7, with 10 bases that match TRBD2. Germline V gene sequence: CDR1 SEHNR, CDR2 FQNEAQ (reference sequence). The CDR3 has 16 residues. Trimming at V came to 1 base and at J to 3 bases, leaving 6 bases not matched to a gene. The CDR3 coding sequence is TGTGCCAGCAGCTTAGGAGCTAGCGGGGGATACTACGAGCAGTACTTC. Translation: CASSLGASGGYYEQYF.

This sequence joins TRBV4-1 and TRBJ2-1; TRBD1 or TRBD2 may be the D gene (7 bases each). The CDR3 consists of 12 residues. Per germline, CDR1 MGHRA and CDR2 YSYEKL. The V end lost 11 bases, the J end lost 7 bases, and 15 bases lay between the germline ends. The CDR3 region has the DNA TGCGCCGCAGGGGGAGGGCGGAATGAGCAGTTCTTC. It translates to CAAGGGRNEQFF.

The rearrangement joins TRBV5-6 to TRBJ1-2, with 9 positions matching TRBD1. After removal of 1 base from V and 7 bases from J, the junction contained 8 bases not matched to a gene. Germline V gene lookup returns CDR1 SGHDT and CDR2 YYEEEE. The CDR3 is 15 amino acids. The CDR3, as DNA: TGTGCCAGCAGCTTGTTGGGACAGGGTTCCCTTGGCTACACCTTC. Translation: CASSLLGQGSLGYTF.

The genes are TRBV7-2 and TRBJ2-2; D is ambiguous. This CDR3 region has 13 residues. V was cut by 6 bases and J by 9 bases, with 14 bases left in between. Germline lookup yields CDR1 SGHTA and CDR2 FQGNSA. The CDR3 reads CASSLPPRRELFF. The CDR3, as DNA: TGTGCCAGCAGTCTTCCTCCCCGCCGGGAGCTGTTTTTT.

V usage is TRBV9 and J usage is TRBJ2-3, with D hard to call. Trimming took off 4 bases at V and 4 bases at J, with 7 bases between the two ends. This CDR3 comprises 12 residues. Germline assignment: CDR1 SGDLS and CDR2 YYNGEE. The CDR3 region has the DNA TGTGCCAGCAGCCCAAATGCAGATACGCAGTATTTT. It codes for CASSPNADTQYF. Combining the CDR3 with reference TRBV9 and TRBJ2-3 gives the whole variable domain DSGVTQTPKHLITATGQRVTLRCSPRSGDLSVYWYQQSLDQGLQFLIQYYNGEERAKGNILERFSAQQFPDLHSELNLSSLELGDSALYFCASSPNADTQYFGPGTRLTVL.

V and J are TRBV27 and TRBJ2-1; TRBD2 matches at 9 bases. This CDR3 comprises 11 residues. The V segment lost 8 bases and the J segment 12 bases; nucleotides outside the gene matches: 5. Germline V gives CDR1 MNHEY, CDR2 SMNVEV (reference sequence). The CDR3 region is CASLNSGRQFF. The CDR3 DNA follows: TGTGCCAGCCTCAATAGCGGGAGGCAGTTCTTC.

V is TRBV7-5 and J is TRBJ1-1. TRBV7-5 is noted as a pseudogene. CDR3 length: 15 amino acids. CDR3 sequence (DNA): TGTGTCAGAAGCCAAGTAATGGGGGATCCTGCTGAAGCTTTCTTT. Translating it yields CVRSQVMGDPAEAFF.

The J gene is TRBJ2-1, the V gene TRBV29-1; no definite D call. The germline CDR1 and CDR2 sequences are SQVTM and ANQGSEA. CDR3 length: 12 residues. The V and J ends lost 3 bases and 4 bases respectively, with 7 bases between them. This chain's CDR3 is CSVEYVYNEQFF. The CDR3 nucleotides read TGCAGCGTTGAGTACGTATACAATGAGCAGTTCTTC.

V and J are TRBV7-9 and TRBJ2-1; the match to TRBD2 covers 10 bases. CDR1 and CDR2 from the germline V gene are SEHNR and FQNEAQ (reference sequence). There are 18 residues in the CDR3. J gave up 5 bases and V 1 base, and 11 bases lay outside the gene matches. The CDR3 region has the DNA TGTGCCAGCAGCTTAGGCAGTACTAGCGGGATGGGGGACAATGAGCAGTTCTTC. This encodes CASSLGSTSGMGDNEQFF.

The genes are TRBV6-5 and TRBJ2-7; the D gene is possibly TRBD2 (6 bases). This CDR3 region has 14 residues. V gave up 5 bases and J gave up 5 bases, with 16 bases separating them. Germline V lookup: CDR1 MNHEY, CDR2 SVGAGI. CDR3 sequence: CASSNNLGGDEQYF. The CDR3 nucleotides are TGTGCCAGCAGTAATAACCTCGGGGGAGACGAGCAGTACTTC.

The chain couples TRBV6-5 to TRBJ1-2; D call uncertain. The CDR3 runs to 14 residues. From germline, CDR1 is MNHEY and CDR2 SVGAGI. V dropped 2 bases and J dropped 6 bases, with 13 bases sitting between them. The CDR3: CASSYQGSQDGYTF. CDR3 coding DNA: TGTGCCAGCAGTTACCAAGGCAGCCAAGATGGCTACACCTTC.

Worth noting for this clone: Other DNA sequences of this sample code for an identical CDR3. The chain carries TRBV5-1 and TRBJ2-7; D unclear. The V gene's germline CDR1 is SGHRS and CDR2 YFSETQ. The CDR3 covers 14 residues. Trimming shortened V by 2 bases and J by 0 bases, and 9 bases separated the two germline ends. CDR3 DNA: TGCGCCAGCAGCTTAGGCAGAAACTCCTACGAGCAGTACTTC. Amino acids: CASSLGRNSYEQYF.

The chain uses TRBV6-6 and TRBJ2-1; D may be TRBD2 (6 bases). This CDR3 region has 14 residues. Trimming pared 2 bases from V and 7 bases from J, leaving 12 bases between. In germline, CDR1 is MNHNY, CDR2 SVGAGI (reference sequence). CDR3 residues: CASSYKGTFNEQFF. The CDR3 DNA follows: TGTGCCAGCAGTTACAAAGGGACTTTTAATGAGCAGTTCTTC.

V and J are TRBV6-5 and TRBJ2-3, with 8 bases matching TRBD2. V was clipped by 5 bases and J by 1 base; unmatched bases: 5. This CDR3 comprises 15 residues. Germline lookup yields CDR1 MNHEY and CDR2 SVGAGI. The CDR3 coding sequence is TGTGCCAGCAGTACACGGACTAGCCGCACAGATACGCAGTATTTT. It encodes CASSTRTSRTDTQYF.

The chain combines TRBV6-5 with TRBJ2-7, with TRBD2 identical over 8 bases. The germline V gene encodes CDR1 MNHEY and CDR2 SVGAGI. This CDR3 contains 14 residues. J was trimmed by 2 bases and V by 2 bases; bases with no gene match: 2. As DNA, the CDR3 is TGTGCCAGCAGTTACACTAGCGGTCCCTACGAGCAGTACTTC. It yields the protein CASSYTSGPYEQYF.

The V call is TRBV7-9, the J call TRBJ2-7; 11 bases map to TRBD2. After removal of 2 bases from V and 3 bases from J, the junction contained 0 bases not matched to a gene. CDR3 size: 14 residues. Per germline, CDR1 SEHNR and CDR2 FQNEAQ (reference sequence). The CDR3 nucleotides read TGTGCCAGCAGCTTAACTAGCGGGGGCTACGAGCAGTACTTC. It translates to CASSLTSGGYEQYF.

This chain connects TRBV5-1 to TRBJ2-7; D is perhaps TRBD2 (5 bases). V shed 6 bases and J shed 2 bases, with 12 bases lying between them. CDR3 size: 13 residues. The germline CDR1 and CDR2 sequences are SGHRS and YFSETQ. This CDR3 reads CASNERLTYEQYF. CDR3 bases: TGCGCCAGCAACGAGCGGTTAACCTACGAGCAGTACTTC. Looking up the rest from reference TRBV5-1 and TRBJ2-7 gives the full variable domain: KAGVTQTPRYLIKTRGQQVTLSCSPISGHRSVSWYQQTPGQGLQFLFEYFSETQRNKGNFPGRFSGRQFSNSRSEMNVSTLELGDSALYLCASNERLTYEQYFGPGTRLTVT.

The genes are TRBV7-9 and TRBJ2-5; D perhaps matches TRBD2 (6 bases). The germline gives CDR1 SEHNR, CDR2 FQNEAQ (reference sequence). V shed 3 bases and J shed 3 bases, with 11 bases lying between them. This CDR3 has 14 amino acids. CDR3 sequence (DNA): TGTGCCAGCAGCTTGATCAAGCGGGAAGAGACCCAGTACTTC. Encoded protein: CASSLIKREETQYF.

The V and J genes are TRBV7-9 and TRBJ2-7, with 7 bases identical to TRBD1. Germline CDR1 reads SEHNR; CDR2 reads FQNEAQ (reference sequence). The ends lost 4 bases at V and 6 bases at J; junction bases unmatched: 3. The CDR3 has 12 amino acids. The chain's CDR3 is CASSYGQAEQYF. DNA of the CDR3: TGTGCCAGCAGCTACGGACAGGCCGAGCAGTACTTC. Supplemented by reference TRBV7-9 and TRBJ2-7, the full variable domain reads DTGVSQNPRHKITKRGQNVTFRCDPISEHNRLYWYRQTLGQGPEFLTYFQNEAQLEKSRLLSDRFSAERPKGSFSTLEIQRTEQGDSAMYLCASSYGQAEQYFGPGTRLTVT.

The chain joins TRBV13 to TRBJ2-5; 12 nucleotides match TRBD1. CDR1 and CDR2 from the germline V gene are PRHDT and FYEKMQ (reference sequence). Trimming cost V 5 bases and J 4 bases; bases outside gene matches: 5. The CDR3 runs 15 residues. The chain's CDR3 is CASSAGQGAVETQYF. CDR3 DNA sequence: TGTGCCAGCAGCGCGGGACAGGGGGCTGTAGAGACCCAGTACTTC.

The table lists this clone with a count of one. The chain couples TRBV5-6 to TRBJ2-3; no reliable D call. Germline V CDR1 and CDR2: SGHDT, YYEEEE. The CDR3 contains 12 residues. V gave up 3 bases and J gave up 6 bases, with 8 bases separating them. CDR3 sequence reads: CASSSDWDTQYF. In nucleotides, the CDR3 is TGTGCCAGCAGCTCTGACTGGGATACGCAGTATTTT. Drawing the rest from reference TRBV5-6 and TRBJ2-3, the complete variable domain is DAGVTQSPTHLIKTRGQQVTLRCSPKSGHDTVSWYQQALGQGPQFIFQYYEEEERQRGNFPDRFSGHQFPNYSSELNVNALLLGDSALYLCASSSDWDTQYFGPGTRLTVL.

The CDR3 region has the DNA TGTGCCAGCAGCTCCCGGGACAGGGCGTACGAGCAGTACTTC. Amino acid sequence: CASSSRDRAYEQYF. This sequence joins TRBV13 and TRBJ2-7, with 9 bases aligning to TRBD1. This CDR3 has 14 amino acids. The V gene end was trimmed by 4 bases and the J gene end by 4 bases; junction bases not matched to a gene: 5. Germline V gene lookup returns CDR1 PRHDT and CDR2 FYEKMQ (reference sequence).